Listed below are T cell receptor beta chains from one sample, sequenced in a study of Ad26.COV2.S vaccination and SARS-CoV-2 variants. Clones were sequenced by immunoSEQ multiplex PCR, and TCRdb holds only the in-frame ones, with some missing. This table holds about 680,000 clones, 70% to 90% found once. This specimen was peripheral blood, taken in a trial of Ad26.COV2.S vaccine versus placebo. These receptors were obtained from a person between 18 and 59 years old who received the Ad26.COV2.S COVID-19 vaccine or a placebo. Each CDR3 is given with its conserved first and last residue. A D gene is named only where the DNA matches it firmly. Clone size appears in some rows only: once, few, many, or a class for an expanded clone.

V	J	size	D	CDR3	DNA
TRBV4-3	TRBJ2-3	once	-	CASSQDTSQITQYF	TGCGCCAGCAGCCAAGACACAAGCCAGATAACGCAGTATTTT
TRBV30	TRBJ2-7	-	-	CAWSVRGAVYEQYF	TGTGCCTGGAGTGTACGGGGGGCGGTCTACGAGCAGTACTTC
TRBV9	TRBJ1-3	few	-	CASSVDFSGNTIYF	TGTGCCAGCAGCGTAGACTTCTCTGGAAACACCATATATTTT
TRBV11-3	TRBJ1-1	-	-	CASSLRMNTEAFF	TGTGCCAGCAGCTTAAGGATGAACACTGAAGCTTTCTTT
TRBV19	TRBJ2-3	once	-	CASSPSTDTQYF	TGTGCCAGCTCCCCTAGCACAGATACGCAGTATTTT
TRBV7-2	TRBJ2-1	-	-	CASSFNTVGEQFF	TGTGCCAGCAGCTTCAATACGGTGGGTGAGCAGTTCTTC
TRBV5-1	TRBJ2-5	-	-	CASSRGPIQETQYF	TGCGCCAGCAGCCGGGGACCTATTCAAGAGACCCAGTACTTC
TRBV5-8	TRBJ2-5	-	TRBD1	CASSFRQGTQETQYF	TGTGCCAGCAGCTTCCGACAGGGCACCCAAGAGACCCAGTACTTC
TRBV27	TRBJ1-1	-	-	CASSSPPYTEAFF	TGTGCCAGCAGTTCCCCGCCCTACACTGAAGCTTTCTTT
TRBV5-6	TRBJ2-7	-	-	CASSLRGLSPYEQYF	TGTGCCAGCAGCTTGAGGGGACTGAGTCCCTACGAGCAGTACTTC
TRBV30	TRBJ1-2	-	-	CAWRTRGGNYGYTF	TGTGCCTGGCGCACGAGGGGGGGCAACTATGGCTACACCTTC
TRBV11-2	TRBJ2-3	-	TRBD2	CASRNPRLAGDTQYF	TGTGCCAGCAGGAACCCCAGACTAGCGGGAGATACGCAGTATTTT
TRBV30	TRBJ2-7	-	-	CAARAFYEQYF	TGTGCCGCCCGTGCCTTCTACGAGCAGTACTTC
TRBV6-6	TRBJ1-2	-	-	CASSYPEYGYTF	TGTGCCAGCAGTTACCCGGAGTATGGCTACACCTTC
TRBV18	TRBJ2-6	-	TRBD1	CASRDSSGANVLTF	TGTGCCAGCCGGGACAGCTCTGGGGCCAACGTCCTGACTTTC
TRBV18	TRBJ2-7	-	-	CASSRSTSSYEQYF	TGTGCCAGCTCAAGATCGACGAGCTCCTACGAGCAGTACTTC
TRBV7-9	TRBJ2-6	-	-	CASSLAQRGRASF	TGTGCCAGCAGCTTAGCCCAAAGGGGCAGGGCCTCTTTC
TRBV7-8	TRBJ2-7	-	-	CASSLDRSEYYEQYF	TGTGCCAGCAGCTTAGATCGCAGCGAATACTACGAGCAGTACTTC
TRBV5-1	TRBJ1-3	-	-	CASSLGLQGSSGNTIYF	TGCGCCAGCAGCTTAGGATTACAGGGAAGCTCTGGAAACACCATATATTTT
TRBV5-1	TRBJ2-7	-	-	CASSFDGGPSYEQYF	TGCGCCAGCAGCTTCGATGGCGGTCCCTCCTACGAGCAGTACTTC
TRBV10-3	TRBJ1-1	-	TRBD1	CAISDRTGLNTEAFF	TGTGCCATCAGTGATAGGACAGGCCTGAACACTGAAGCTTTCTTT
TRBV5-6	TRBJ2-5	-	-	CASSLDLQETQYF	TGTGCCAGCAGCTTGGATCTACAAGAGACCCAGTACTTC